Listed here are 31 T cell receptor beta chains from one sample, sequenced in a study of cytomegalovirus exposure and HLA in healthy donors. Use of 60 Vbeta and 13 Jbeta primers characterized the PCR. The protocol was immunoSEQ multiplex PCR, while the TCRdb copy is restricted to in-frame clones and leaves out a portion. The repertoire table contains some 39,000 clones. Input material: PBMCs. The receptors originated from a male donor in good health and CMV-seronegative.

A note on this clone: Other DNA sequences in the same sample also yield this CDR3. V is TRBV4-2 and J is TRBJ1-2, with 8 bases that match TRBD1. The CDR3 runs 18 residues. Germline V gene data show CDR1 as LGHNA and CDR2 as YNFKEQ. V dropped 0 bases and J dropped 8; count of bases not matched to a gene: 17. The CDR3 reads CASSQDPAGGASEGGYTF. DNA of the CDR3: TGTGCCAGCAGCCAAGATCCGGCAGGGGGCGCATCCGAGGGAGGCTACACCTTC.

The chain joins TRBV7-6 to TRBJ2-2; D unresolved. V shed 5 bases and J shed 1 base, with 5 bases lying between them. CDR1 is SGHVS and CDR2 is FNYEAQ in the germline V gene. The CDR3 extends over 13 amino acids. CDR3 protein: CASSLKNTGELFF. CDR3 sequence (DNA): TGTGCCAGCAGCCTAAAGAACACCGGGGAGCTGTTTTTT.

This CDR3 is CASSVEGRGRSSYNEQFF. The CDR3 nucleotides read TGTGCCAGCAGCGTAGAGGGGAGGGGCAGAAGCTCCTACAATGAGCAGTTCTTC. The chain couples TRBV9 to TRBJ2-1; 7 nucleotides match TRBD2. V dropped 0 bases and J dropped 0; count of bases not matched to a gene: 9. This CDR3 is 18 amino acids long. Germline loops: CDR1 SGDLS, CDR2 YYNGEE.

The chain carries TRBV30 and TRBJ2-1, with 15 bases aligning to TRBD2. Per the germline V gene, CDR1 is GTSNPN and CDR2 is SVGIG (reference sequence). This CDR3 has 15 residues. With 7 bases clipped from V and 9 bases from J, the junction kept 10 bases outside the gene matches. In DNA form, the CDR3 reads TGTGCCTTGGGGACTAGCGGGGGGCTCCTTTTTGAGCAGTTCTTC. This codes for CALGTSGGLLFEQFF.

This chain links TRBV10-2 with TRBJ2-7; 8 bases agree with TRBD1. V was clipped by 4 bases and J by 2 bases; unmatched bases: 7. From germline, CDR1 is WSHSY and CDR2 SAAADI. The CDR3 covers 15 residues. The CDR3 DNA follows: TGCGCCAGCAGTGCCGGACAGGGAGCGGCCTACGAGCAGTACTTC. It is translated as CASSAGQGAAYEQYF.

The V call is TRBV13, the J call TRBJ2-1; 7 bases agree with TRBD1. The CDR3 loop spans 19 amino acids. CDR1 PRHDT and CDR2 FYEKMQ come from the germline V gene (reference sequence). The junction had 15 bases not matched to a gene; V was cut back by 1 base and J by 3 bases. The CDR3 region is CASSLDPRDSLSGYNEQFF. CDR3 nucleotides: TGTGCCAGCAGCTTAGATCCCCGGGACAGCCTTTCGGGCTACAATGAGCAGTTCTTC.

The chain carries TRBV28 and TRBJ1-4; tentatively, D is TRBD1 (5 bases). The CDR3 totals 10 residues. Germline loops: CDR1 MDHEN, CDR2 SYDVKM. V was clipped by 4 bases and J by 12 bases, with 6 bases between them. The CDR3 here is CASSSRELFF. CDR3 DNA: TGTGCCAGCAGTTCCAGGGAACTGTTTTTT. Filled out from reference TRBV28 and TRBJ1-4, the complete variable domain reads DVKVTQSSRYLVKRTGEKVFLECVQDMDHENMFWYRQDPGLGLRLIYFSYDVKMKEKGDIPEGYSVSREKKERFSLILESASTNQTSMYLCASSSRELFFGSGTQLSVL.

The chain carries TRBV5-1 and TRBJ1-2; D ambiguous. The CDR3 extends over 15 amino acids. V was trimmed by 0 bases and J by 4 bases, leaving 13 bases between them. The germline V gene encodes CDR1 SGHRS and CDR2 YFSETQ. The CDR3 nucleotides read TGCGCCAGCAGCTTGGGGGCGGGCCAAAGCTATGGCTACACCTTC. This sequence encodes CASSLGAGQSYGYTF.

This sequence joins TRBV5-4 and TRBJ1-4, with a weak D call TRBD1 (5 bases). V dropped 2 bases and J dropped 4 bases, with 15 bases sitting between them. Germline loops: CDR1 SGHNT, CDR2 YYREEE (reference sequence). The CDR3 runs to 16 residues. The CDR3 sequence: CASSLNRGIDNEKLFF. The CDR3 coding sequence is TGTGCCAGCAGCTTAAATCGGGGGATCGATAATGAAAAACTGTTTTTT.

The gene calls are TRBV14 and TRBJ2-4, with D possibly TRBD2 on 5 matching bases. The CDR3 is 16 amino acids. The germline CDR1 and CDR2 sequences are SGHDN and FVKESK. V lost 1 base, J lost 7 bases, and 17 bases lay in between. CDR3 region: CASSQGVSRERNIQYF. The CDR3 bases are TGTGCCAGCAGCCAAGGGGTAAGTCGGGAAAGGAACATTCAGTACTTC.

The CDR3 DNA follows: TGTGCCACCAGCAAGGACAGGGAGGTTGAAAAACTGTTTTTT. Protein: CATSKDREVEKLFF. The chain links TRBV15 to TRBJ1-4, with 8 nucleotides matching TRBD1. Trimming took 4 bases from V and 7 from J; bases not matched to a gene: 5. Germline assignment: CDR1 LNHNV and CDR2 YYDKDF (reference sequence). The CDR3 is made up of 14 amino acids.

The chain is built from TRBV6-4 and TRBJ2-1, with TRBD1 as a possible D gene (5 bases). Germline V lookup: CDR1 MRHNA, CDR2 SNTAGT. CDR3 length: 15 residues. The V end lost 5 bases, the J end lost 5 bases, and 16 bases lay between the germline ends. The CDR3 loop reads CASSKQGFMDNEQFF. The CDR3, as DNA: TGTGCCAGCAGTAAGCAGGGATTTATGGACAATGAGCAGTTCTTC.

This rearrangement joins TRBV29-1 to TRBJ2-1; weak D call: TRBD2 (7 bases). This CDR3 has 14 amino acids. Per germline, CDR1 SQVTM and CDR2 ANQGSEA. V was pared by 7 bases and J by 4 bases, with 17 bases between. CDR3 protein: CSAEGGGPYNEQFF. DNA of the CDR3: TGCAGCGCCGAAGGGGGAGGGCCTTACAATGAGCAGTTCTTC.

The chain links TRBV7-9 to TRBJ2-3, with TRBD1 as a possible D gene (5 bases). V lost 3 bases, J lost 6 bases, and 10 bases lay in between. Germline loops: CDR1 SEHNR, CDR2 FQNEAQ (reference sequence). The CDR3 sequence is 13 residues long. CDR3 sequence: CASSLGRFDTQYF. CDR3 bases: TGTGCCAGCAGCTTGGGGCGGTTTGATACGCAGTATTTT.

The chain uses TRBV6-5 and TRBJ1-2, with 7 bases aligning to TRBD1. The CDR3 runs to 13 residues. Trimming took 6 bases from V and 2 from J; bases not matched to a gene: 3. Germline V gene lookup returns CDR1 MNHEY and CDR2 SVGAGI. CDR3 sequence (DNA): TGTGCCAGCAGCCCGACAGGGAACTATGGCTACACCTTC. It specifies CASSPTGNYGYTF.

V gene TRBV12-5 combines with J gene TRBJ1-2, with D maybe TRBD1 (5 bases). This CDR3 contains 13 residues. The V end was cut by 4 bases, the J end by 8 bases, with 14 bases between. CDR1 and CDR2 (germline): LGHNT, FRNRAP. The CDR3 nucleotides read TGTGCTAGTGGTTCCGGACAAGTAGACGGCTACACCTTC. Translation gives CASGSGQVDGYTF.

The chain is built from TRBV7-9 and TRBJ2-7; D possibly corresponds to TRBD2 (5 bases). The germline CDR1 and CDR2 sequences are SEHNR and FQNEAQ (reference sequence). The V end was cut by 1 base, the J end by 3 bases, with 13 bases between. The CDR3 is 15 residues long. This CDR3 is CASSLVVSSSYEQYF. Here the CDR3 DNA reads TGTGCCAGCAGCTTAGTCGTCTCTAGCAGCTACGAGCAGTACTTC.

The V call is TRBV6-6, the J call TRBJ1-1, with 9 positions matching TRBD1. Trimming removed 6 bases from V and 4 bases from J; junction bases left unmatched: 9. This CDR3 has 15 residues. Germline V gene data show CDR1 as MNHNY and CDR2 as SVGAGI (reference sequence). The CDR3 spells CASSIITGGATEAFF. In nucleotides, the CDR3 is TGTGCCAGCAGCATAATTACAGGGGGCGCCACTGAAGCTTTCTTT.

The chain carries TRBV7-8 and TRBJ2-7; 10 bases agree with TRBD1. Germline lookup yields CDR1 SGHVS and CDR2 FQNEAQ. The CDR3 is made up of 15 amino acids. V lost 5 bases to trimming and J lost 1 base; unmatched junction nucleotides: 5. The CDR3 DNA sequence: TGTGCCAGCAGCCCAGGGACAGGGGTGTCCTACGAGCAGTACTTC. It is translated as CASSPGTGVSYEQYF.

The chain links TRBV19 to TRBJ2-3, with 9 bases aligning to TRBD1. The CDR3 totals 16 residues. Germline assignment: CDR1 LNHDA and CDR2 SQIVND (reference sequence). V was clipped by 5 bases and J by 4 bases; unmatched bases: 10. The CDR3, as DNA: TGTGCCAGTAGTCCGGACAGGGGAGTCCTGTCAGATACGCAGTATTTT. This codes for CASSPDRGVLSDTQYF.

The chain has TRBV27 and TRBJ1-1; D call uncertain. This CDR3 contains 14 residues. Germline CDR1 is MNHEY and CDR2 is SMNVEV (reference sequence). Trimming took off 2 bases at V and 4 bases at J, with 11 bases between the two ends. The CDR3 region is CASSLQSRGTEAFF. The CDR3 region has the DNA TGTGCCAGCAGTTTACAGTCGAGAGGCACTGAAGCTTTCTTT.

The CDR3 region is CASSGTGAGEQYF. DNA for the CDR3: TGTGCCAGCTCAGGGACAGGGGCGGGGGAGCAGTACTTC. The genes are TRBV7-2 and TRBJ2-7, with TRBD1 matching over 10 bases. V lost 8 bases and J lost 7; bases outside the gene matches: 8. This CDR3 spans 13 amino acids. Per the germline V gene, CDR1 is SGHTA and CDR2 is FQGNSA.

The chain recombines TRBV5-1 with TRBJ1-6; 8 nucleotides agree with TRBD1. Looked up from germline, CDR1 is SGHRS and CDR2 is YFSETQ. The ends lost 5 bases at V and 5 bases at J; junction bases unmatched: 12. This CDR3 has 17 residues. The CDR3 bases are TGCGCCAGCAGGAGGATGTTGCCGGGACAGGATAATTCACCCCTCCACTTT. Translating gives CASRRMLPGQDNSPLHF.

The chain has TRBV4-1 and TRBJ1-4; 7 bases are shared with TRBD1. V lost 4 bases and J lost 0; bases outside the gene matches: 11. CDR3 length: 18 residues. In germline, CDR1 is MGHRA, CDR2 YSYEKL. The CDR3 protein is CASSPSGTEFATNEKLFF. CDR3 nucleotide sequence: TGCGCCAGCAGCCCTTCTGGGACAGAATTCGCAACTAATGAAAAACTGTTTTTT.

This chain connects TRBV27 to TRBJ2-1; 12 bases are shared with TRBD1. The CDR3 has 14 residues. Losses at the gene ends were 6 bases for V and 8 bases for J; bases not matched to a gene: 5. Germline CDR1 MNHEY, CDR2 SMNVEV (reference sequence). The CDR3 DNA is TGTGCCAGCAGCACCGGGACAGGGGGCTATGAGCAGTTCTTC. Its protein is CASSTGTGGYEQFF.

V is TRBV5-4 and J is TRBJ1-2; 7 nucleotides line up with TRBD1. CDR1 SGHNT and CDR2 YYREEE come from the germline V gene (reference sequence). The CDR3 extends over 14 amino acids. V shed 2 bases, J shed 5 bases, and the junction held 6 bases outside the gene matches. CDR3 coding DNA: TGTGCCAGCAGCTTTCCGGGACAGCTGTATGGCTACACCTTC. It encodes CASSFPGQLYGYTF.

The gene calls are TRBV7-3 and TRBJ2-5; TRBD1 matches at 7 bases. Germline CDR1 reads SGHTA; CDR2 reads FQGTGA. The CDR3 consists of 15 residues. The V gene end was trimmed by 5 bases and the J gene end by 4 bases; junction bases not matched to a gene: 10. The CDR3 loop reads CASSPTGVVGETQYF. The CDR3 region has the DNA TGTGCCAGCAGCCCTACAGGGGTGGTAGGAGAGACCCAGTACTTC.

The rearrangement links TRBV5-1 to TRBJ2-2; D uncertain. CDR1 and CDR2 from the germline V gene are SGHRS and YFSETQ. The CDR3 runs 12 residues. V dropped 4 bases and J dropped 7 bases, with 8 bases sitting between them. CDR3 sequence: CASSDSGGELFF. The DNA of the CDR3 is TGCGCCAGCAGCGACTCTGGCGGGGAGCTGTTTTTT.

CDR3 protein: CSVAPGGHHEQYF. The CDR3 DNA reads as TGCAGCGTTGCACCTGGGGGCCATCACGAGCAGTACTTC. This chain connects TRBV29-1 to TRBJ2-7; the D gene is possibly TRBD1 (6 bases). Germline loops: CDR1 SQVTM, CDR2 ANQGSEA. The CDR3 is made up of 13 amino acids. The V end lost 4 bases, the J end lost 5 bases, and 15 bases lay between the germline ends.

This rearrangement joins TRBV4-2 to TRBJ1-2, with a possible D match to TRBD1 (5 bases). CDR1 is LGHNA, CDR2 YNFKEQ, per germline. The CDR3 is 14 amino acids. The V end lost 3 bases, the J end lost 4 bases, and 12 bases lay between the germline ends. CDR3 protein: CASSHFGQGYGYTF. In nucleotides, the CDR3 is TGTGCCAGCAGCCATTTCGGGCAGGGCTATGGCTACACCTTC.

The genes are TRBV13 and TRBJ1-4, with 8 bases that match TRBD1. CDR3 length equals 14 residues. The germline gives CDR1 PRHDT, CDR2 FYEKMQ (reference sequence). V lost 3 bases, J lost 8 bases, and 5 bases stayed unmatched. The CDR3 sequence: CASSLGQVGEKLFF. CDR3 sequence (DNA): TGTGCCAGCAGCTTGGGACAGGTCGGAGAAAAACTGTTTTTT.